One TCR beta chain is described in this entry. No antigen is known for it. Germline loops: CDR1 MNHNY, CDR2 SVGAGI (reference sequence). J was trimmed by 4 bases and V by 4 bases; bases with no gene match: 6. This CDR3 contains 15 residues. The PCR was carried out with 60 Vbeta primers and 13 Jbeta primers. Assay: immunoSEQ multiplex PCR; the TCRdb copy retains only in-frame clones and omits some. The data hold 85,000 to 100,000 clones, with approximately 82% observed a single time. This sample was included in a study of cytomegalovirus exposure and HLA in healthy donors. Points from the study as a whole: The likely origin of a cluster of highly shared sequence variants was a sequencing artifact.

Source material: PBMCs. The J gene is TRBJ1-5, the V gene TRBV6-6, with 8 positions matching TRBD1. This receptor was taken from a female donor in good health and CMV-seropositive. The DNA of the CDR3 is TGTGCCAGCAGTTCCGCGGACAGGGCAAATCAGCCCCAGCATTTT. Residues: CASSSADRANQPQHF.